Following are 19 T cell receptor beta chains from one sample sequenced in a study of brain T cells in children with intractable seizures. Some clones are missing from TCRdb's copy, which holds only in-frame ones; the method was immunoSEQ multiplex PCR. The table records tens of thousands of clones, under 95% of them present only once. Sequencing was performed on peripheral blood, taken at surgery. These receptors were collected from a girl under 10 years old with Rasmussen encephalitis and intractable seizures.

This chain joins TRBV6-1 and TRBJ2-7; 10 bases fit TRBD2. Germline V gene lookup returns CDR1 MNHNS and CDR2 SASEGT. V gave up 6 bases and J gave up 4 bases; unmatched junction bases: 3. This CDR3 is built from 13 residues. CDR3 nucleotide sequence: TGTGCCAGCAGCGGGACTAGCGATTACGAGCAGTACTTC. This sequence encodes CASSGTSDYEQYF.

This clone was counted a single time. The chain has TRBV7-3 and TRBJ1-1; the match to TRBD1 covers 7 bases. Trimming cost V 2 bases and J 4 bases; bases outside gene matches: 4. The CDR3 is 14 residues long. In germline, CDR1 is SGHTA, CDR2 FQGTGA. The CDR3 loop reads CASSLDRVSTEAFF. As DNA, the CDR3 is TGTGCCAGCAGCTTAGACAGGGTAAGCACTGAAGCTTTCTTT.

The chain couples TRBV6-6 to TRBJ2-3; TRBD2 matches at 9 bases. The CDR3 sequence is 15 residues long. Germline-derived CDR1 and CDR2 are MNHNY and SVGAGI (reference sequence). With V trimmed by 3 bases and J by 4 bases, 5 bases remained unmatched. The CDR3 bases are TGTGCCAGCAGTTATAGGCGGGAGGGCGCAGATACGCAGTATTTT. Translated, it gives CASSYRREGADTQYF.

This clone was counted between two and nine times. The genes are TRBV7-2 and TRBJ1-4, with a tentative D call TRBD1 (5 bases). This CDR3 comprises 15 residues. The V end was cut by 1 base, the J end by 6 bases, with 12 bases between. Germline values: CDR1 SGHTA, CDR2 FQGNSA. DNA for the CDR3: TGTGCCAGCAGCTTAGTAGGAGGGGTGGATGAAAAACTGTTTTTT. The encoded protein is CASSLVGGVDEKLFF.

CDR3 protein: CASSEPERDGTDTQYF. CDR3 nucleotide sequence: TGTGCCAGCAGTGAACCTGAGCGGGACGGCACAGATACGCAGTATTTT. The rearrangement links TRBV6-1 to TRBJ2-3; 7 bases agree with TRBD2. CDR1 and CDR2 from the germline V gene are MNHNS and SASEGT. The V gene end was trimmed by 2 bases and the J gene end by 1 base; junction bases not matched to a gene: 6. CDR3 length equals 16 residues.

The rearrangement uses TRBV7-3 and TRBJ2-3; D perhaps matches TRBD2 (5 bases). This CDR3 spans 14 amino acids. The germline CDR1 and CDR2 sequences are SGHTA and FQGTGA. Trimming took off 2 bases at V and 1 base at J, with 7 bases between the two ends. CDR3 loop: CASSLGRGTDTQYF. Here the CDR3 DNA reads TGTGCCAGCAGCTTAGGGCGGGGCACAGATACGCAGTATTTT.

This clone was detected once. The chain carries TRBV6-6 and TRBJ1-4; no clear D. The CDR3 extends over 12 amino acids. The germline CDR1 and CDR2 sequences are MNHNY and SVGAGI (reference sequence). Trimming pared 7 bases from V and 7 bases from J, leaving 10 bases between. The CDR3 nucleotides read TGTGCCAGCACCCTTCGAGGTGAAAAACTGTTTTTT. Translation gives CASTLRGEKLFF.

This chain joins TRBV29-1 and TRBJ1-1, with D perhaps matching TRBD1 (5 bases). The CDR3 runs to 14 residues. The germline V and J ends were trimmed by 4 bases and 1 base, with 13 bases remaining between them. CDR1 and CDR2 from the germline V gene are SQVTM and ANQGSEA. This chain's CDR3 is CSVVGTSTNTEAFF. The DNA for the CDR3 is TGCAGCGTTGTGGGGACGTCGACGAACACTGAAGCTTTCTTT.

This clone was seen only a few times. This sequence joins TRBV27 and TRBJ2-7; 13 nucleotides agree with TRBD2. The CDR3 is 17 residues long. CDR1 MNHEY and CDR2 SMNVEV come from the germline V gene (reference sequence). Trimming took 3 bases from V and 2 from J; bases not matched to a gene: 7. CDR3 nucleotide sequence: TGTGCCAGCAGTTTGGTTACTAGCGGGAGGGCCCCCTACGAGCAGTACTTC. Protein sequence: CASSLVTSGRAPYEQYF.

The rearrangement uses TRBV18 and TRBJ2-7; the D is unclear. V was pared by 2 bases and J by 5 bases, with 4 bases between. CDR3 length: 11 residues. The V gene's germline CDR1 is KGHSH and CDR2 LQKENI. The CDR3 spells CASSPDNEQYF. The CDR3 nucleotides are TGTGCCAGCTCACCAGATAACGAGCAGTACTTC.

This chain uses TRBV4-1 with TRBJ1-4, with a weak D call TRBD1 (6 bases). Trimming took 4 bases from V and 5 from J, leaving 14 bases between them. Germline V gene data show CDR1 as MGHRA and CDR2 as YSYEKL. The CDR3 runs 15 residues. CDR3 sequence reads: CASSLVQGSNEKLFF. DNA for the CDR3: TGCGCCAGCAGCCTCGTACAGGGTAGCAATGAAAAACTGTTTTTT.

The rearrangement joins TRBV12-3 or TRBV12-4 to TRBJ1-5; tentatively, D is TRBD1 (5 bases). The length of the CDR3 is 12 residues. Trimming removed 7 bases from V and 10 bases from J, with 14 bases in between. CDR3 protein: CASTLGGSPQHF. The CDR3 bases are TGTGCCAGCACCCTGGGGGGGTCCCCCCAGCATTTT.

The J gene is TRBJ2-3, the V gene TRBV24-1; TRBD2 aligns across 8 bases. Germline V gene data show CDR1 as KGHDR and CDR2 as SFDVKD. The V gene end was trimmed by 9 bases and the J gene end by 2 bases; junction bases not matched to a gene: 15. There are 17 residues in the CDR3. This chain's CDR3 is CATRRGGRGLSTDTQYF. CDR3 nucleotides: TGTGCCACCCGTCGGGGGGGCCGTGGGCTATCCACAGATACGCAGTATTTT.

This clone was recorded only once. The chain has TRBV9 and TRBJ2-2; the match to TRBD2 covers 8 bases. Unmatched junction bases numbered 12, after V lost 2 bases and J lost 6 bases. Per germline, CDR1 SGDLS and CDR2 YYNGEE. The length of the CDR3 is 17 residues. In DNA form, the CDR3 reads TGTGCCAGCAGCGTCATTTCGGGGACTAGTCTACCCGGGGAGCTGTTTTTT. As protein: CASSVISGTSLPGELFF.

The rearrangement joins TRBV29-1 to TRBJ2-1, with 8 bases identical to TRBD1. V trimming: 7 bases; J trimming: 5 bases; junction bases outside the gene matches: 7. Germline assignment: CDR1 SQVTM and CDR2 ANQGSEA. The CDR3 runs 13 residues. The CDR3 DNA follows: TGCAGCGCTTCGACAGGGGTGCACAATGAGCAGTTCTTC. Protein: CSASTGVHNEQFF.

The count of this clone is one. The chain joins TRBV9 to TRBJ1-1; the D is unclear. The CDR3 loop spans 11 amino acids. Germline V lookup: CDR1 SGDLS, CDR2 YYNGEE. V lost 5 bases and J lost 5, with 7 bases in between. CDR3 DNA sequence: TGTGCCAGCAGAAGCGGGACTGAAGCTTTCTTT. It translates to CASRSGTEAFF.

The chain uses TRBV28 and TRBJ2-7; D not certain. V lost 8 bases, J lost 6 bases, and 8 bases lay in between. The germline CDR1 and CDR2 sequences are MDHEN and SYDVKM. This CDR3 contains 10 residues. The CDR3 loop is CASGFSEQYF. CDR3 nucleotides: TGTGCCAGCGGGTTTAGCGAGCAGTACTTC.

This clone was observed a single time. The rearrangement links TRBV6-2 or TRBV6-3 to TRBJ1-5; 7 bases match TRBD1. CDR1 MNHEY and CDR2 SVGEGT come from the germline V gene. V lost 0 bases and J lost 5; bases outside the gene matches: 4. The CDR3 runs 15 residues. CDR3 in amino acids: CASSYSKTGHQPQHF. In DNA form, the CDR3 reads TGTGCCAGCAGTTACTCGAAGACAGGGCATCAGCCCCAGCATTTT.

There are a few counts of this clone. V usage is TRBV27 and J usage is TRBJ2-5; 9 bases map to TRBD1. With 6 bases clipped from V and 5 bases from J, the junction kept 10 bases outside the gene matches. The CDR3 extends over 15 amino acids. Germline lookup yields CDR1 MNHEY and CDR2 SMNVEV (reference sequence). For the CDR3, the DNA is TGTGCCAGCAGCCCCGGGACAGGGAGCGTCGAGACCCAGTACTTC. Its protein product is CASSPGTGSVETQYF.